This entry is about one TCR beta chain. Its target antigen remains unknown. Within one base of it there is no much larger clone, and no base qualities were kept. To prepare the library, PCR was applied. TCRdb shows the sequencer as Illumina HiSeq 2000. The raw public reads went through TCRdb reprocessing: fastp at Q25, MiXCR clone calling, in-frame beta chains kept. Rows with a matching CDR3 protein are joined into one entry that keeps the most common DNA and genes. This sample gives about 23,000 distinct CDR3 sequences in total; 38% of them show up just once. Of the sample, around a quarter is held by the ten largest clones. The germline V gene sets CDR1 to MNHEY and CDR2 to SVGEGT. The CDR3, cysteine through phenylalanine, is 14 amino acids long. Only CDR3 DNA remains: 42 bases, in frame from the first base. The sample originates from a study of tumor-infiltrating lymphocytes in oesophageal squamous cell carcinoma listed by TCRdb under 2016.

The rearrangement combines TRBV6-2 or TRBV6-3 with TRBJ2-5; possibly the D gene is TRBD2, per 5 matching bases. The J call may be faulty, since TRBJ2-1 better matches the DNA end. Sequenced material: esophageal tumor tissue. This clonotype was obtained from a male donor with esophageal squamous cell carcinoma. The CDR3 region: CASSSGLIYNEQFF. Read as DNA, the sequence is TGTGCCAGCAGTTCTGGACTTATCTACAATGAGCAGTTCTTC.